This T cell receptor beta chain was profiled in a study of regulatory T cells in long-lasting Graves disease. Construction of the TCR beta libraries employed iRepertoire HTBI primers in conjunction with Arm-PCR of CDR3 regions. Study processing details: Analysis of the samples identified approximately 63 TRBV and 13 to 15 TRBJ segments. TCRdb redid the calling of the multiplex PCR reads with MiXCR, one entry per CDR3 protein. TCRdb's processing, not the authors' own work, is the source of the V and J calls. Of approximately 350,000 distinct CDR3 sequences in the sample, roughly 20% were seen once. V lost 3 bases to trimming and J lost 3 bases, with 12 bases between them. Germline loops: CDR1 SEHNR, CDR2 FQNEAQ (reference sequence). The CDR3 spans 15 residues. Study-level findings and limits: Under persistent disease, TRBV28, TRBJ1-2 and TRBJ2-5 were used preferentially.

The time point denotes: persistent/refractory GD, antithyroid drugs over 5 years with positive TRAb. PBMCs provided the RNA from which the TCR library was made. This clonotype was detected only a few times. No antigen is known for it. J is TRBJ2-1 and V is TRBV7-9; the D gene is possibly TRBD2 (6 bases). This clonotype originated in a woman in her thirties or forties with Graves disease. Source: peripheral blood mononuclear cells (PBMCs), taken when the disease was refractory, from a patient treated with antithyroid drugs. The CDR3 protein is CASSFSGQVYNEQFF. CDR3 DNA: TGTGCCAGCAGCTTCAGCGGGCAAGTCTACAATGAGCAGTTCTTC.